These 10 T cell receptor beta chains were all obtained from the same sample, sequenced in a study of blood T cell repertoires in COVID-19. TCRdb keeps only in-frame clones here, not all; method: immunoSEQ multiplex PCR. Of about 100,000 clones listed, about 90% are singletons. The sequenced sample was peripheral blood. All receptors derive from a human donor in a cohort sampled during active COVID-19.

The chain is built from TRBV7-3 and TRBJ1-6, with 7 bases fitting TRBD1. V dropped 5 bases and J dropped 5; count of bases not matched to a gene: 6. The V gene's germline CDR1 is SGHTA and CDR2 FQGTGA. The CDR3 contains 15 residues. CDR3 amino acids: CASSLLGQNNSPLHF. DNA of the CDR3: TGTGCCAGCAGCCTATTGGGACAGAATAATTCACCCCTCCACTTT.

The chain carries TRBV10-2 and TRBJ2-7; D may be TRBD2 (6 bases). Germline V gene lookup returns CDR1 WSHSY and CDR2 SAAADI. The V end was cut by 3 bases, the J end by 6 bases, with 15 bases between. This CDR3 has 14 residues. The CDR3 spells CASSEIGGAGEQYF. CDR3 coding DNA: TGCGCCAGCAGTGAAATAGGAGGGGCGGGCGAGCAGTACTTC.

This rearrangement joins TRBV10-1 to TRBJ2-1, with 9 bases that match TRBD1. This CDR3 comprises 16 residues. Germline V gene lookup returns CDR1 WNHNN and CDR2 SYGVQD (reference sequence). V lost 5 bases and J lost 0; bases outside the gene matches: 5. Written as DNA, the CDR3 is TGCGCCAGCAGTCTAGGACAGGGGCTCTCCTACAATGAGCAGTTCTTC. This encodes CASSLGQGLSYNEQFF.

V usage is TRBV19 and J usage is TRBJ2-3; TRBD2 agrees at 13 bases. V shed 7 bases, J shed 0 bases, and the junction held 16 bases outside the gene matches. Per the germline V gene, CDR1 is LNHDA and CDR2 is SQIVND (reference sequence). CDR3 size: 20 residues. The CDR3: CASNLRGLAGIRSSTDTQYF. CDR3 bases: TGTGCCAGTAACTTACGGGGACTAGCGGGAATCCGATCTAGCACAGATACGCAGTATTTT.

This clone was observed a handful of times. The V gene is TRBV5-6, the J gene TRBJ1-6; D remains unclear. Germline V gene sequence: CDR1 SGHDT, CDR2 YYEEEE. Trimming took off 4 bases at V and 5 bases at J, with 13 bases between the two ends. The CDR3 is 15 residues long. This chain's CDR3 is CASSPPGLDNSPLHF. The CDR3 DNA is TGTGCCAGCAGCCCACCGGGTCTGGATAATTCACCCCTCCACTTT.

This chain uses TRBV12-3 or TRBV12-4 with TRBJ1-2; maybe TRBD1 (6 bases). Deletions cut 8 bases from V and 8 bases from J, with 12 bases between. The length of the CDR3 is 11 residues. The CDR3 nucleotides read TGTGCCAGCGGGGGGGGACACGGCTACACCTTC. Amino acids: CASGGGHGYTF.

The gene calls are TRBV20-1 and TRBJ2-1; 8 nucleotides agree with TRBD2. CDR1 is DFQATT, CDR2 SNEGSKA, per germline (reference sequence). This CDR3 has 11 amino acids. V shed 6 bases and J 9 bases; nucleotides not matched to a gene: 4. CDR3 nucleotide sequence: TGCAGTGCCACGAGCGGGAGTGAGCAGTTCTTC. Encoded protein: CSATSGSEQFF.

This clone was counted a few times. The chain combines TRBV14 with TRBJ2-7; maybe TRBD2 (5 bases). The CDR3 has 15 amino acids. V was cut by 4 bases and J by 6 bases, with 19 bases left in between. Germline CDR1 and CDR2: SGHDN and FVKESK. The CDR3 spells CASSPIASGVPEQYF. In nucleotides, the CDR3 is TGTGCCAGCAGCCCAATAGCGTCCGGGGTACCCGAGCAGTACTTC.

The chain uses TRBV28 and TRBJ2-5, with TRBD1 matching 9 bases. The CDR3 spans 15 residues. Germline CDR1 is MDHEN and CDR2 is SYDVKM. V shed 2 bases, J shed 9 bases, and the junction held 10 bases outside the gene matches. Written as DNA, the CDR3 is TGTGCCAGCAGTTTAGACAGGGGGTGGCCCAAGGCCCAGTACTTC. It codes for CASSLDRGWPKAQYF.

This clone showed up just once. The chain employs TRBV4-1 and TRBJ2-7; 9 bases are shared with TRBD2. Germline CDR1 reads MGHRA; CDR2 reads YSYEKL. The CDR3 spans 18 residues. V shed 1 base and J 5 bases; nucleotides not matched to a gene: 15. The CDR3 sequence is CASSQVGGRARTSNEQYF. The DNA of the CDR3 is TGCGCCAGCAGCCAAGTCGGCGGGAGGGCCCGTACCTCGAACGAGCAGTACTTC.